A selection of T cell receptor beta chains follows, all from one sample in a study of T cell repertoires in cytomegalovirus infection. No cognate antigen is known for these TCRs. TCRdb re-called the reads with MiXCR, one entry per CDR3 protein. The sample yields approximately 990,000 distinct CDR3 sequences, around a third seen once. The starting material was cultured CD8+ T cells from PBMCs, obtained from culture after CMV antigen stimulation. These receptors were obtained from a human donor in good health (CMV status not recorded). Some clones in this sample may be carry-over from other donors' samples. CDR3s include the opening cysteine and the closing phenylalanine or tryptophan. Each record gives: V gene, J gene, CDR3 protein.

TRBV12-3/TRBV12-4,TRBJ2-1,CVSTSGVHEQFF
TRBV6-5,TRBJ1-1,CASTTRFGQGPIGAFF
TRBV19,TRBJ2-2,CASSMGPNTGELFF
TRBV4-1,TRBJ2-7,CASSLLPMSSYEQYF
TRBV28,TRBJ1-5,CAQGPGYSNQPQHF
TRBV7-2,TRBJ2-2,CASSLVGGGTGELFF
TRBV6-2/TRBV6-3,TRBJ2-5,CASSYSSGAKTQYF
TRBV29-1,TRBJ1-1,CSAMNTEAFF
TRBV19,TRBJ2-1,CASSLGLAGGPVDEQFF
TRBV29-1,TRBJ1-1,CSGLARGRGVNTEAFF
TRBV27,TRBJ1-2,CASSPTDIYYGYTF
TRBV12-3/TRBV12-4,TRBJ2-7,CASSLYMGSYEQYF
TRBV4-1,TRBJ1-1,CASSQERAGGKAFF
TRBV3-1,TRBJ1-4,CASSQTDSATNEKLFF
TRBV19,TRBJ2-2,CASSITGVLLGELFF
TRBV6-6,TRBJ2-1,CATLASLDRFSHNEQFF
TRBV6-1,TRBJ1-2,CASSEIEVGGARHGYTF
TRBV2,TRBJ2-7,CATTQGPAREQYF
TRBV25-1,TRBJ2-1,CASSAGEQFF
TRBV12-3/TRBV12-4,TRBJ1-6,CASSLVSGFRTGNNSPLHF
TRBV29-1,TRBJ1-1,CSVELLSNRVGQTEAFF
TRBV7-8,TRBJ2-1,CASSPIFDEQFF